This paragraph covers one T cell receptor beta chain sequence. The antigen it recognizes is unknown. The data stem from a study of monozygotic twins with inflammatory bowel disease (dated by TCRdb to the late 2010s). About the study as a whole: The full study comprised some 30 monozygotic twin pairs: nine German pairs (four IBD-concordant, five IBD-discordant) and 19 IBD-discordant Danish pairs. Each individual had, on average, about 151 000 unique TCRalpha sequences and 181 000 unique TCRbeta sequences available for analysis. Disease-associated traits were sought mainly through comparisons between IBD patients and their genetically identical healthy co-twins within discordant pairs. Overall study outcomes, separate from this receptor: No difference in repertoire similarity was observed between concordant and discordant twins, possibly owing to limited statistical power. Because patients received different immunosuppressive treatments, the repertoires may have picked up extra background noise and variability between individuals. IBD patients had lower TCRbeta repertoire diversity, measured by the inverse Simpson index, than their healthy co-twins. The analysis was unable to tell different T cell subtypes apart. No single strong signal or clonotype linked to IBD turned up in the results, so the idea that one exists was not supported. IBD patients shared fewer clonotypes with other individuals than healthy twins did, most markedly in patients showing signs of disease activity.

The germline V gene encodes CDR1 SGDLS and CDR2 YYNGEE. There are 15 amino acids in the CDR3, from cysteine to phenylalanine inclusive. The DNA is not on file. From each donor, an approximately 2.3 ml peripheral blood sample was collected into PAXgene tubes and kept at -80 degrees C. Without T cell sorting, total RNA was isolated from whole blood using the PAXgene blood miRNA kit on an automated QIAcube. Peripheral blood from monozygotic twin pairs who were concordant or discordant for inflammatory bowel disease underwent deep TCRalpha and TCRbeta repertoire profiling using unique molecular barcoding. Smoking habits were recorded for all twin pairs, and individuals were classified as current, former or never smokers. The library was produced with 5' RACE. The input for every TCR library was around 4,000 ng of total RNA. For each sample, cDNA synthesis was carried out in eight separate reactions using SMARTScribe reverse transcriptase. During cDNA synthesis, unique molecular identifiers containing a 6-nucleotide sample barcode were introduced by template switching. Amplification of TCRalpha and TCRbeta cDNA involved two nested PCRs of roughly 17 and 9 cycles, and each PCR was followed by bead purification. Before amplification, the cDNA was treated with uracil DNA-glycosylase and purified using the QIAquick PCR purification kit. The second PCR added Illumina TruSeq-compatible adapters along with sample-specific barcodes. TapeStation and Qubit were used to check library quality and concentration, and roughly 4.6 ng of each library was pooled. Sequencing of the pooled libraries was done on an Illumina HiSeq2500 single-index Rapid Run using custom sequencing primers and 2 x 100 bp reads. The paper's data handling went like this. PCR and sequencing errors were corrected by UMI-based consensus assembly using MiGEC version 1.2.6. MiXCR version 2.1.1 handled V(D)J alignment, clonotype assembly and CDR3 extraction. Normalisation of gene usage, clonotype sharing and MAIT/NKT TCR abundance was achieved by analysing the top 1000, 10 000 and 20 000 clonotypes per sample. Diversity was computed as the inverse Simpson index with the vegan R package after downsampling to 27 000 UMIs. Paired Mann-Whitney U tests were applied to discordant twin pairs, with Benjamini-Hochberg correction for multiple testing. TCRdb reprocessed the reads and provides one entry for every CDR3 protein sequence; no DNA is given. TCRdb assigned the V and J calls; the authors' analysis was not used. The data table for this sample lists roughly 200,000 distinct CDR3 sequences. The biggest ten clones account for about 8% of the sample.

The V and J segments used are TRBV9 and TRBJ2-3. The sequencing sample was made of blood. The clonotype comes from a human donor with ulcerative colitis or Crohn's disease, or a healthy co-twin of an affected twin (not recorded which). The CDR3 reads as follows: CASSVYAQITDTQYF. Where the CDR3 stops, the reference TRBV9 and TRBJ2-3 genes take over; the full variable domain is DSGVTQTPKHLITATGQRVTLRCSPRSGDLSVYWYQQSLDQGLQFLIQYYNGEERAKGNILERFSAQQFPDLHSELNLSSLELGDSALYFCASSVYAQITDTQYFGPGTRLTVL.